This TCR beta chain was recorded in a study of T cell responses to AZD1222 COVID-19 vaccine. Study as a whole: Pooling of second doses given at about 4 or about 12 weeks was done. Study-wide results and limits: The breadth and depth of Spike-specific TCRs increased once two AZD1222 doses had been given.

A note on this clone: Antigen: not known.

J gave up 1 base and V 6 bases, and 3 bases lay outside the gene matches. CDR3 length equals 14 residues. Germline V lookup: CDR1 MNHEY, CDR2 SVGAGI. TCRdb's table, derived via immunoSEQ multiplex PCR, lists solely in-frame clones and lacks some. The sample has 150,000 or so clones, about 91% seen once. The receptor was isolated from an adult in good health. The genes are TRBV6-5 and TRBJ1-5; the match to TRBD1 covers 7 bases. This sample comprised peripheral blood, obtained on day 0 of AZD1222 vaccination. This CDR3 reads CASSARGSNQPQHF. The CDR3 bases are TGTGCCAGCAGCGCCAGGGGGAGCAATCAGCCCCAGCATTTT.